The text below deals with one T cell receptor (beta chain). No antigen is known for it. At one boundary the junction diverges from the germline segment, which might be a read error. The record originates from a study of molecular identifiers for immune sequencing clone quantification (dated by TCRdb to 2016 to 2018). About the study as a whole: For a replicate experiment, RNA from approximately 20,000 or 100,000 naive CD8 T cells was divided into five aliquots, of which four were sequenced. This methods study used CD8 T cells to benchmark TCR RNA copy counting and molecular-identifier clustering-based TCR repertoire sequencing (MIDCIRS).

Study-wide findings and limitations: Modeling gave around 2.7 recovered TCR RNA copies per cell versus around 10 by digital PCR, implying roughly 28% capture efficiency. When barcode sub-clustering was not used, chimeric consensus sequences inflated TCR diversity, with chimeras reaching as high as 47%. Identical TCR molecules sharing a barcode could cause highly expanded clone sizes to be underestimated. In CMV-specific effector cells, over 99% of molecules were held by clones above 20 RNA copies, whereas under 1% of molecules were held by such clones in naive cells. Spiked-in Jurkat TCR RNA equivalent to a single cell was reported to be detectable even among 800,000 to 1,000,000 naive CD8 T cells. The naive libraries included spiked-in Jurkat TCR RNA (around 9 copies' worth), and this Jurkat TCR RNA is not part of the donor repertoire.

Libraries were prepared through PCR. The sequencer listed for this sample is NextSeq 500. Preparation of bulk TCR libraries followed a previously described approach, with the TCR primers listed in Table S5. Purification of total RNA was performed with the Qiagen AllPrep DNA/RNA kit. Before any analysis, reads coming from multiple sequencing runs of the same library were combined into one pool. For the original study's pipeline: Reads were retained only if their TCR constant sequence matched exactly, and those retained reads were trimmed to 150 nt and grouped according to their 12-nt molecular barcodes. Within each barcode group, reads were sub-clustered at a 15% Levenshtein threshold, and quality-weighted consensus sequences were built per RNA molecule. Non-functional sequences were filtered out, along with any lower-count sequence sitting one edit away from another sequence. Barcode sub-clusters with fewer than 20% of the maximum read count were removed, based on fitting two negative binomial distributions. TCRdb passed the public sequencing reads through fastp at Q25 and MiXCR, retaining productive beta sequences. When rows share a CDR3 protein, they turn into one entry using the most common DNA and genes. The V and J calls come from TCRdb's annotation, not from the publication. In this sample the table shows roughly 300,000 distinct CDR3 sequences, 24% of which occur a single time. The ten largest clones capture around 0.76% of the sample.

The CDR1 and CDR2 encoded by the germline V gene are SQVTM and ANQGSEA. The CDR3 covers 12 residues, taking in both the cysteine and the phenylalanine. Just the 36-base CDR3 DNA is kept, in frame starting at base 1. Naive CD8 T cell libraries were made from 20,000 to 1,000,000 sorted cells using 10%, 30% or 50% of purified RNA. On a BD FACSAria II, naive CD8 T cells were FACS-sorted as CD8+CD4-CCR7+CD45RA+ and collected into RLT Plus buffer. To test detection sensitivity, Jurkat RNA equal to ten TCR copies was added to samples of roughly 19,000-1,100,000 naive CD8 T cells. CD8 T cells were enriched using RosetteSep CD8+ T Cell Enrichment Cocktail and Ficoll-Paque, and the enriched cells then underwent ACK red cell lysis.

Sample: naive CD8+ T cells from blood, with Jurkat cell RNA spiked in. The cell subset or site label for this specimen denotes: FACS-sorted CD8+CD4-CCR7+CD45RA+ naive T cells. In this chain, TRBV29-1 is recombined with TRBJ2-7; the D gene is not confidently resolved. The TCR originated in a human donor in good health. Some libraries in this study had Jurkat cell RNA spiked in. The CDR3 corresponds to CSAEGGRYGQYF. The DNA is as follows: TGCAGCGCTGAAGGCGGAAGGTACGGGCAGTACTTC.